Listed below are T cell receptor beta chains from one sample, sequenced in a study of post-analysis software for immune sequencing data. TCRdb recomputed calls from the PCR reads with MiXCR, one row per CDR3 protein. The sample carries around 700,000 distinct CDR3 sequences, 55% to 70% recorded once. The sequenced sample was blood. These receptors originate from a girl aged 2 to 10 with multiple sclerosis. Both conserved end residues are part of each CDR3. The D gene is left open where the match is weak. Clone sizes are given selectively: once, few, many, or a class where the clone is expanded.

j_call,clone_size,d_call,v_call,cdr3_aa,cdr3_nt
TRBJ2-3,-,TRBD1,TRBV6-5,CASSYLGQGTDTQYF,TGTGCCAGCAGTTACCTGGGACAGGGCACAGATACGCAGTATTTT
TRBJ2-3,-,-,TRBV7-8,CASSYPGGSSTDTQYF,TGTGCCAGCAGCTACCCAGGTGGCTCTAGCACAGATACGCAGTATTTT
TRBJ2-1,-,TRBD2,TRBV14,CASSQEGLAASYNEQFF,TGTGCCAGCAGCCAAGAGGGACTAGCGGCCTCCTACAATGAGCAGTTCTTC
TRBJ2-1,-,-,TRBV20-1,CSARFQGFGYEQFF,TGCAGTGCTAGATTCCAGGGCTTTGGATATGAGCAGTTCTTC
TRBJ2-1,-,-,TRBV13,CASSLSPNEQFF,TGTGCCAGCAGCTTATCCCCGAATGAGCAGTTCTTC
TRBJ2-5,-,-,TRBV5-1,CASSRGPIRDNEQYF,TGCGCCAGCAGTCGAGGGCCCATTAGGGACAATGAGCAGTACTTC
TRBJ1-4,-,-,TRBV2,CASSAPGGRNEKLFF,TGTGCCAGCAGCGCACCGGGGGGCCGTAATGAAAAACTGTTTTTT
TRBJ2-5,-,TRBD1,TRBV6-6,CASGDGQGPSNEQYF,TGTGCCAGCGGGGACGGACAGGGGCCGTCCAATGAGCAGTACTTC
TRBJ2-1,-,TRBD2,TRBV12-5,CASGTMPGLADNEQFF,TGTGCTAGTGGCACTATGCCGGGACTAGCGGACAATGAGCAGTTCTTC
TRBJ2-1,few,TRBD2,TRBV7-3,CASSKLAGGPNEQFF,TGTGCCAGCAGCAAACTAGCGGGAGGGCCGAATGAGCAGTTTTTC
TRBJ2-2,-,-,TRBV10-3,CATRAGDTPGELFF,TGTGCCACTCGGGCAGGGGACACCCCCGGGGAGCTGTTTTTT
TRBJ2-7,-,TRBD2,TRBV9,CASSSGEASYEQYF,TGTGCCAGCAGCAGCGGGGAGGCGTCCTACGAGCAGTACTTC
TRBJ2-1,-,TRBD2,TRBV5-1,CASSPFLAAGNNEQFF,TGCGCCAGCAGTCCCTTCCTAGCGGCAGGTAACAATGAGCAGTTCTTC
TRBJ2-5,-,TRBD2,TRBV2,CASGGARTSGGTQETQYF,TGTGCCAGCGGGGGGGCCCGGACTAGCGGAGGCACGCAAGAGACCCAGTACTTC
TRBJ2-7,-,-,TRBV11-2,CASSLSRAGREQYF,TGTGCCAGCAGCCTAAGCCGCGCGGGCCGGGAGCAGTACTTC
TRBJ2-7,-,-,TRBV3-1,CASSRQGEQYF,TGTGCCAGCAGCCGACAAGGCGAGCAGTACTTC
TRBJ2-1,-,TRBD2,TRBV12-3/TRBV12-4,CASSPTGTSLYNEQFF,TGTGCCAGCAGCCCAACCGGGACTAGCTTGTACAATGAGCAGTTCTTC
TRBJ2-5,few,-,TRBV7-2,CASSYSRGTQYF,TGTGCCAGCAGCTACAGCCGGGGGACCCAGTACTTC
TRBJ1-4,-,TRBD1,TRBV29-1,CSVRQGAEEKLFF,TGCAGCGTTCGACAGGGGGCAGAAGAAAAACTGTTTTTT
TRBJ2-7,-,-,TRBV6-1,CASSEARDSFSYEQYF,TGTGCCAGCAGTGAAGCGAGAGACAGTTTCTCCTACGAGCAGTACTTC
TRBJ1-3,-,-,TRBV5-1,CASSEGSGNTIYF,TGCGCCAGCTCAGAAGGATCAGGAAACACCATATATTTT
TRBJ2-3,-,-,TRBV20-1,CSARDKAASTDTQYF,TGCAGTGCTAGAGATAAAGCGGCTAGCACAGATACGCAGTATTTT
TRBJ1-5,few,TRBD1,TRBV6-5,CASSYGQGGNQPQHF,TGTGCCAGCAGTTACGGACAGGGGGGAAATCAGCCCCAGCATTTT
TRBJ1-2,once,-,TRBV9,CASSVGSDSYYGYTF,TGTGCCAGCAGCGTAGGATCGGATTCCTACTATGGCTACACCTTC
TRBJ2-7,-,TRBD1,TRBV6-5,CASSQTGLTYEQYF,TGTGCCAGCAGCCAGACAGGGCTCACCTACGAGCAGTACTTC
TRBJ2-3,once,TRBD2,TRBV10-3,CAISGPGYSGDTQYF,TGTGCCATCAGTGGGCCGGGATATAGCGGGGATACGCAGTATTTT
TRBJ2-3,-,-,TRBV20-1,CSAEHLGDTQYF,TGCAGTGCTGAACACCTGGGAGATACGCAGTATTTT
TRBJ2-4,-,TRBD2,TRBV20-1,CSAGPASGSLGNIQYF,TGCAGTGCTGGCCCCGCTAGCGGGAGCTTGGGAAACATTCAGTACTTC
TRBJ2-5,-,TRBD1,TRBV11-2,CASAFPDREETQYF,TGTGCCAGCGCCTTCCCGGACAGGGAAGAGACCCAGTACTTC
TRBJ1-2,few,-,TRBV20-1,CSARQGGLASLANYGYTF,TGCAGTGCTAGACAGGGCGGACTGGCTTCGTTAGCTAACTATGGCTACACCTTC
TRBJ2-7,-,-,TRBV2,CASKASYEQYF,TGTGCCAGCAAAGCGTCCTACGAGCAGTACTTC
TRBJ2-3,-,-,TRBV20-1,CSARDVAAGATTDTQYF,TGCAGTGCTAGAGATGTGGCGGCGGGGGCCACCACAGATACGCAGTATTTT
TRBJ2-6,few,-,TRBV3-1,CASSQIEGANVLTF,TGTGCCAGCAGCCAAATTGAAGGGGCCAACGTCCTGACTTTC
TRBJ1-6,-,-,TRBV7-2,CASSSTTGPYNSPLHF,TGTGCCAGCAGCTCGACGACAGGCCCCTATAATTCACCCCTCCACTTT
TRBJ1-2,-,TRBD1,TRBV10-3,CAISEEGDRGTYGYTF,TGTGCCATCAGTGAAGAGGGGGACAGGGGTACCTATGGCTACACCTTC
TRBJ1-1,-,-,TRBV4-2,CASSQGSGSNTEAFF,TGTGCCAGCAGCCAAGGGTCAGGCTCGAACACTGAAGCTTTCTTT
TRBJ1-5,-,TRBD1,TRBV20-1,CSALRGTGNQPQHF,TGCAGTGCACTCCGGGGGACAGGCAATCAGCCCCAGCATTTT
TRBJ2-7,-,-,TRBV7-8,CASSLARKGTSYEQYF,TGTGCCAGCAGCTTAGCGCGAAAGGGGACCTCCTACGAGCAGTACTTC
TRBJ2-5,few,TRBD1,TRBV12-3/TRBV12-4,CASSLEGGAETQYF,TGTGCCAGCAGTTTAGAAGGGGGCGCTGAGACCCAGTACTTC
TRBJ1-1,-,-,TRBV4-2,CASSQVGLGTEAFF,TGTGCCAGCAGCCAAGTGGGGTTGGGCACTGAAGCTTTCTTT
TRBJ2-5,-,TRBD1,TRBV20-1,CSAIDRVETQYF,TGCAGTGCGATCGACAGGGTAGAGACCCAGTACTTC
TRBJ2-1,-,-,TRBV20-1,CSARDRLTRHEQFF,TGCAGTGCTAGAGATCGACTTACACGGCATGAGCAGTTCTTC
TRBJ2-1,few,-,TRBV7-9,CASSLEPQTGWLFF,TGTGCCAGCAGCTTAGAACCTCAGACTGGGTGGCTGTTCTTC
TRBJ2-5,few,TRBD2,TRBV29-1,CSISGGSETQYF,TGCAGCATCTCGGGGGGGTCGGAGACCCAGTACTTC
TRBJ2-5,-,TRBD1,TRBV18,CASSSNRGQETQYF,TGTGCCAGCTCATCGAACAGGGGCCAAGAGACCCAGTACTTC
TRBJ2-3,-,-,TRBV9,CASSAHADTQYF,TGTGCCAGCAGCGCTCACGCAGATACGCAGTATTTT
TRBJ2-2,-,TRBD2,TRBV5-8,CASSPGLAPGELFF,TGTGCCAGCAGCCCCGGACTAGCCCCCGGGGAGCTGTTTTTT
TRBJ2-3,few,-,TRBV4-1,CASSLTEGAFTDTQYF,TGCGCCAGCAGCCTGACGGAGGGGGCGTTCACAGATACGCAGTATTTT
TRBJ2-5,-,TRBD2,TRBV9,CASSVGGIEAGEETQYF,TGTGCCAGCAGCGTAGGAGGAATCGAAGCGGGAGAGGAGACCCAGTACTTC
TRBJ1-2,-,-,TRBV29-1,CSVDSVDIYGYTF,TGCAGCGTTGACTCCGTCGATATCTATGGCTACACCTTC
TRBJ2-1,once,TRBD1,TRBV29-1,CSATGQAGNEQFF,TGCAGCGCCACGGGACAGGCGGGCAATGAGCAGTTCTTC
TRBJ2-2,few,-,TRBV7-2,CASSFSRGAGELFF,TGTGCCAGCAGCTTTTCCAGGGGGGCCGGGGAGCTGTTTTTT
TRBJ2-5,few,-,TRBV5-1,CASSYGQQETQYF,TGTGCCAGTAGCTATGGACAGCAAGAGACCCAGTACTTC